This T cell receptor beta chain appears in the sequencing data of a study of identical twins. Whole-study findings and limits: Out-of-frame alpha sequences common to twins exhibited an excess of low generation probability.

TCRdb re-called the 5' RACE reads with MiXCR, one entry per CDR3 protein. The table includes hundreds of thousands of distinct CDR3 sequences, around 21% detected once. For this clonotype: Antigen specificity is unknown.

The CDR3 contains 14 residues. V was trimmed by 6 bases and J by 0 bases, leaving 6 bases between them. These data were also filed under a second study, of T cells expressing NK-cell markers. This second report adds: These clonotypes, the leaders elsewhere, also led the CD3+CD56-NKG2C+ fraction in a handful of donors. It is unclear if expanded NKG2C-expressing clones target HCMV antigens.

The V gene is TRBV12-3 or TRBV12-4, the J gene TRBJ2-6; no clear D. Material for sequencing was PBMCs. This clonotype was obtained from a young woman in good health. CDR3 in DNA: TGTGCCAGCAGACCCCTCTCTGGGGCCAACGTCCTGACTTTC. Its protein is CASRPLSGANVLTF.